This T cell receptor (beta chain) was recovered during a study of T cell repertoires in cytomegalovirus infection. MiXCR was run by TCRdb on the reads, yielding one entry per CDR3 protein. In the table there are about 180,000 distinct CDR3 sequences, approximately 17% of which are singletons. After removal of 4 bases from V and 5 bases from J, the junction contained 9 bases not matched to a gene. Looked up from germline, CDR1 is SEHNR and CDR2 is FQNEAQ (reference sequence). This CDR3 region has 16 residues. There are a few counts of this clonotype. The clonotype originates from a human donor in good health (CMV status not recorded). Some clones in this sample may be carry-over from other donors' samples. Sequencing was done on a sample of CD8+ T cells from PBMCs. V usage is TRBV7-9 and J usage is TRBJ2-1; TRBD2 matches at 9 bases. The CDR3 DNA reads as TGTGCCAGCAGCTCGCCGCGGGGGGGCTGGGACAATGAGCAGTTCTTC. The encoded protein is CASSSPRGGWDNEQFF.